This T cell receptor (beta chain) comes out of a study of shared clonotypes between healthy human individuals. Deletions cut 5 bases from V and 6 bases from J, with 10 bases between. The CDR3 extends over 12 amino acids. Germline CDR1 and CDR2: SQVTM and ANQGSEA. Naive CD8 cells lacked CD45RO and underwent positive selection for CCR7, leaving out terminally differentiated effector memory CD45RA+ cells. Original processing notes: ImmunoSEQ output held junction-only sequences without quality scores, so filtering differed. This table comes from immunoSEQ multiplex PCR, and its TCRdb copy is limited to in-frame clones, with some not included. That table furnishes V, J and clone size, whereas the DNA furnished D and trimming. The table includes millions of clones, about 95% detected once.

The source material was naive CD8+ T cells sorted from blood. The V gene is TRBV29-1, the J gene TRBJ2-2, with a tentative D call TRBD1 (6 bases). This receptor was identified in a man between 18 and 35 years old in good health. CDR3 in amino acids: CSVPGTSGELFF. The CDR3 bases are TGCAGCGTTCCCGGGACATCCGGGGAGCTGTTTTTT.